This TCR beta chain emerged from a study of T cells in tumors after PD-1 blockade. On the study more broadly: Each patient got pembrolizumab 200 mg every 3 weeks or cemiplimab 350 mg every 2 weeks.

Turning to this clone: Antigen unknown.

This table comes from immunoSEQ multiplex PCR, and its TCRdb copy is limited to in-frame clones, with some not included. The repertoire holds tens of thousands of clones, approximately 73% seen once, with around 43% in the top ten. Tumor or blood genomic DNA was sequenced, with inputs of about 550 ng to 6,004 ng. Germline lookup yields CDR1 SGHNT and CDR2 YENEEA. The CDR3 is 15 residues long. Trimming took off 7 bases at V and 3 bases at J, with 15 bases between the two ends. Study-level points and caveats: Some novel exhausted tumor clones appeared in pre-treatment blood, suggesting peripheral recruitment.

The input for sequencing was PBMCs, taken after anti-PD-1 treatment. The chain combines TRBV11-3 with TRBJ2-2, with D perhaps TRBD1 (5 bases). The receptor was isolated from a human donor with basal cell carcinoma. DNA for the CDR3: TGTGCCAGCAAACCCGTAGGGGATTACACCGGGGAGCTGTTTTTT. Translated: CASKPVGDYTGELFF.